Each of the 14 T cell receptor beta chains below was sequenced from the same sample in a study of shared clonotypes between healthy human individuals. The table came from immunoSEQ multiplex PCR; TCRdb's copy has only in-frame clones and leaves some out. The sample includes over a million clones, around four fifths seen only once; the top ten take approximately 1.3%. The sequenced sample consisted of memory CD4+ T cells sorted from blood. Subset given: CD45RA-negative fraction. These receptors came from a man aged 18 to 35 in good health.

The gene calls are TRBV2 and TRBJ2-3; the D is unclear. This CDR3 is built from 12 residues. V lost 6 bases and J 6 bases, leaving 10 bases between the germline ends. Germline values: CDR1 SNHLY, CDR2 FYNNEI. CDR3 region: CASRGLGDTQYF. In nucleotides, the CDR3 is TGTGCCAGCAGGGGGTTAGGTGATACGCAGTATTTT.

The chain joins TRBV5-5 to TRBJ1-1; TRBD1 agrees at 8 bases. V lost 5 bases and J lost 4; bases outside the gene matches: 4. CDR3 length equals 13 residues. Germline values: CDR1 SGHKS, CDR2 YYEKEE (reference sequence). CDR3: CASRRQGITEAFF. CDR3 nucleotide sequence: TGTGCCAGCAGAAGACAGGGGATCACTGAAGCTTTCTTT.

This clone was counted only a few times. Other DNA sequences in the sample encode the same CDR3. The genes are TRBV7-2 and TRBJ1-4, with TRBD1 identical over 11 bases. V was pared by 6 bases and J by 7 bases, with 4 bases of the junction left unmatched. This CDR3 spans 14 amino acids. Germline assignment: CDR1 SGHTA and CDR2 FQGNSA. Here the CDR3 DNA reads TGTGCCAGCAGTCGGACAGGGGGCAGTGAAAAACTGTTTTTT. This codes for CASSRTGGSEKLFF. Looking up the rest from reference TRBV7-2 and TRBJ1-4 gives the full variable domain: GAGVSQSPSNKVTEKGKDVELRCDPISGHTALYWYRQSLGQGLEFLIYFQGNSAPDKSGLPSDRFSAERTGGSVSTLTIQRTQQEDSAVYLCASSRTGGSEKLFFGSGTQLSVL.

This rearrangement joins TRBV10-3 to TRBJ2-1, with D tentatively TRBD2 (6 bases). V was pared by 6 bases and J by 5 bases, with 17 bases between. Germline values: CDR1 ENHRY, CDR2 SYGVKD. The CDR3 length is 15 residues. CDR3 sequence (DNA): TGTGCCATCAGCCCCTGGGCGGGGTCGGACAATGAGCAGTTCTTC. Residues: CAISPWAGSDNEQFF.

CDR3 residues: CASSSRTSGSLETQYF. CDR3 coding DNA: TGTGCCAGCAGCTCAAGGACTAGCGGGAGTCTGGAGACCCAGTACTTC. The chain couples TRBV7-2 to TRBJ2-5, with 13 bases lining up with TRBD2. Germline CDR1 SGHTA, CDR2 FQGNSA. The V and J ends lost 4 bases and 5 bases, in that order; junction bases with no gene match: 7. The CDR3 consists of 16 residues.

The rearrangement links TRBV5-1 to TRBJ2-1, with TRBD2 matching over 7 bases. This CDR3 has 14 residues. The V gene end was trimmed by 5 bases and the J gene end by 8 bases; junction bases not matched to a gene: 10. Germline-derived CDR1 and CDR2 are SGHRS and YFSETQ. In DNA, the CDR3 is TGCGCCAGCAGTCTACGACTAGCCGGCGATGAGCAGTTCTTC. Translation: CASSLRLAGDEQFF.

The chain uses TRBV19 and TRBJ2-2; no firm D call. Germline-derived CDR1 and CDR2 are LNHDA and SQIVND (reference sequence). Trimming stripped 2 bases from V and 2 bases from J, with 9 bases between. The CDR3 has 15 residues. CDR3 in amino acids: CASSIRTVNTGELFF. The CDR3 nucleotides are TGTGCCAGTAGTATACGAACGGTAAACACCGGGGAGCTGTTTTTT.

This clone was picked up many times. CDR3 region: CSVGLAGEFF. CDR3 DNA: TGCAGCGTCGGACTAGCGGGTGAGTTCTTC. The chain combines TRBV29-1 with TRBJ2-1; the match to TRBD2 covers 11 bases. The J segment lost 14 bases and the V segment lost 6 bases, leaving 3 bases of the junction unmatched. The germline gives CDR1 SQVTM, CDR2 ANQGSEA. CDR3 length: 10 residues.

The CDR3 coding sequence is TGCGCCAGCAGCCAAGTACGAGGCCAGGGTGGGACTGAAGCTTTCTTT. As protein: CASSQVRGQGGTEAFF. The V call is TRBV4-1, the J call TRBJ1-1; TRBD1 is a possible D gene (5 bases). The germline CDR1 and CDR2 sequences are MGHRA and YSYEKL. This CDR3 contains 16 residues. The V end was cut by 1 base, the J end by 5 bases, with 17 bases between.

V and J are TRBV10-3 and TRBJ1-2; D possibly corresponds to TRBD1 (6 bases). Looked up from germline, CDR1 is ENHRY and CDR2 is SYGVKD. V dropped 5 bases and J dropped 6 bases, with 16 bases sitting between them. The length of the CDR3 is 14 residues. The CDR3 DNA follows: TGTGCCATCAGTCGGCAACAGGGACTCGATGGCTACACCTTC. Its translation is CAISRQQGLDGYTF.

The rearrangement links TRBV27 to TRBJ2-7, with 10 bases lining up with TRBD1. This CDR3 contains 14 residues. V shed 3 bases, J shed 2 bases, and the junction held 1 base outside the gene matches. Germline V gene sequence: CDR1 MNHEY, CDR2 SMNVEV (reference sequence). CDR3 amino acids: CASSLGTGAYEQYF. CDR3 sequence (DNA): TGTGCCAGCAGTTTGGGGACAGGGGCCTACGAGCAGTACTTC.

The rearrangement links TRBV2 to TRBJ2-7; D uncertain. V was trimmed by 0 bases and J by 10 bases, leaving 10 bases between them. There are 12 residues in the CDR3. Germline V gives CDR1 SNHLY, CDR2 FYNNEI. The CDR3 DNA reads TGTGCCAGCAGTGAAGCTATGACGGTACAGTACTTC. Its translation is CASSEAMTVQYF. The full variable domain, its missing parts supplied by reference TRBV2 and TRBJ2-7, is EPEVTQTPSHQVTQMGQEVILRCVPISNHLYFYWYRQILGQKVEFLVSFYNNEISEKSEIFDDQFSVERPDGSNFTLKIRSTKLEDSAMYFCASSEAMTVQYFGPGTRLTVT.

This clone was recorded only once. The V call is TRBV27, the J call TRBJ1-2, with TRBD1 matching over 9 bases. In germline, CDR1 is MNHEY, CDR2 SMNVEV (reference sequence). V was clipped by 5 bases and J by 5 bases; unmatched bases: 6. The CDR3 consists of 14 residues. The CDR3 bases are TGTGCCAGCAGTACCGGGACAGGGCCTTATGGCTACACCTTC. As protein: CASSTGTGPYGYTF.

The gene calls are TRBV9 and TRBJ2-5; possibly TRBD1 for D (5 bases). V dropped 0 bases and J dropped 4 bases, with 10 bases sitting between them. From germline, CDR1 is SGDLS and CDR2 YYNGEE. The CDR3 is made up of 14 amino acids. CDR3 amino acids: CASSVGIGVETQYF. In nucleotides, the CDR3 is TGTGCCAGCAGCGTAGGGATAGGGGTAGAGACCCAGTACTTC. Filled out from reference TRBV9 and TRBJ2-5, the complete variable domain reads DSGVTQTPKHLITATGQRVTLRCSPRSGDLSVYWYQQSLDQGLQFLIQYYNGEERAKGNILERFSAQQFPDLHSELNLSSLELGDSALYFCASSVGIGVETQYFGPGTRLLVL.